This passage covers 2 T cell receptor beta chains from one sample sequenced in a study of cytotoxic CD8 clonotypes in ibrutinib-treated CLL. Sequencing used immunoSEQ multiplex PCR; TCRdb keeps in-frame clones, though not all of them. This sample has about 22,000 clones, with about 75% found just once. This specimen consisted of PBMCs, obtained before ibrutinib treatment. These receptors were taken from a human donor with chronic lymphocytic leukemia.

Here the CDR3 reads CASSHRGGDPGYEQYF. CDR3 coding DNA: TGCGCCAGCAGTCACCGCGGTGGGGATCCGGGCTACGAGCAGTACTTC. The genes are TRBV23-1 and TRBJ2-7; no clear D. TRBV23-1 falls under the ORF class, with uncertain function. The CDR3 extends over 16 amino acids. Trimming stripped 3 bases from V and 3 bases from J, with 18 bases between.

The chain couples TRBV6-1 to TRBJ2-6; no definite D call. Germline CDR1 MNHNS, CDR2 SASEGT. V lost 8 bases and J 4 bases, leaving 12 bases between the germline ends. The CDR3 runs to 14 residues. The DNA of the CDR3 is TGTGCCAGCCCGAAAGTGGACGGGGCCAACGTCCTGACTTTC. Its protein is CASPKVDGANVLTF.